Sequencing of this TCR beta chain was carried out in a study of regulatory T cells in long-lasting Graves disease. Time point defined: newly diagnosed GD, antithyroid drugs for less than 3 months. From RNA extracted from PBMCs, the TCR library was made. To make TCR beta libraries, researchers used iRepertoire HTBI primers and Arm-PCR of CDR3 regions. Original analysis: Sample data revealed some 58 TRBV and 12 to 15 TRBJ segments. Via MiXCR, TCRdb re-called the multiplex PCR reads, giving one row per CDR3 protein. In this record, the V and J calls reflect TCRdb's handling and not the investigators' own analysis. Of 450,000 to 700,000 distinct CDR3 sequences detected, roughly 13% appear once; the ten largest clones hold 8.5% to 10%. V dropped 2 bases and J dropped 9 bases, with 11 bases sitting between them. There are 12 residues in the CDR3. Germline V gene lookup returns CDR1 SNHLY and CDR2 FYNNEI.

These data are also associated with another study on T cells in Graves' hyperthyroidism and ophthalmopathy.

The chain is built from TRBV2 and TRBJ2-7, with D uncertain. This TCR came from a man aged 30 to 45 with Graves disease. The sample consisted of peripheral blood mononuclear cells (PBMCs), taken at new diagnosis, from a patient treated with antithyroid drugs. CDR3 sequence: CASSENTWGQYF. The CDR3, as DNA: TGTGCCAGCAGTGAAAACACGTGGGGGCAGTACTTC. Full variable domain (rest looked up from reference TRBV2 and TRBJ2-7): EPEVTQTPSHQVTQMGQEVILRCVPISNHLYFYWYRQILGQKVEFLVSFYNNEISEKSEIFDDQFSVERPDGSNFTLKIRSTKLEDSAMYFCASSENTWGQYFGPGTRLTVT.